Listed here is a single T cell receptor beta chain. One end of the junction varies from germline; a read error may be responsible. The source of the sample is a study of tumor-infiltrating lymphocytes in primary liver carcinoma. The approximately 17-32 mg bulk tissue piece was not sorted before simultaneous RNA and DNA extraction. Production of TCR beta cDNA used around 500 ng total RNA together with a constant-region primer. Researchers made the TCR beta libraries by running three nested multiplex PCR rounds with slightly modified ARM-PCR. MiXCR was run by TCRdb on the multiplex PCR reads, yielding one entry per CDR3 protein. The sample holds under 90,000 distinct CDR3 sequences; around 70% are singletons and the top ten take approximately 19%. The clonotype originates from a man aged 35 to 55 with primary liver carcinoma and hepatitis B virus infection. The sequencing sample was made of liver tumor tissue from sampling region 1. Subset specified: tumor region T1, superior pole.

CDR3 DNA sequence: TGTGTCAGCCTAACAACTTCTAACTATGGCTACACCTTC. As protein: CVSLTTSNYGYTF. The gene calls are TRBV6-6 and TRBJ1-2; D remains ambiguous. The length of the CDR3 is 13 residues. Germline V gives CDR1 MNHNY, CDR2 SVGAGI (reference sequence).